This section outlines one T cell receptor beta chain sequence together with its context. Its specificity is unknown. Germline-derived CDR1 and CDR2 are KGHDR and SFDVKD. CDR3 length: 15 amino acids. The V and J ends lost 9 bases and 2 bases respectively, with 16 bases between them. The record originates from a study of T-cell memory formation after mild COVID-19. The study's findings and limits: The study found balanced CD4/CD8 in clones contracting day 15 to 85 and a CD4+ lean in later expanders.

TCRdb analysed the 5' RACE reads with MiXCR anew, one entry per CDR3 protein. Of approximately 180,000 distinct CDR3 sequences listed, roughly 17% were seen once; the top ten hold roughly 2.1%. The chain employs TRBV24-1 and TRBJ2-1, with D tentatively TRBD2 (6 bases). Sequencing was done on a sample of PBMCs or a T cell subset sorted from them (not recorded which). This receptor was taken from an adult woman who had mild COVID-19 (a few samples of this study predate the infection). Cell type and time point are not known. The CDR3 coding sequence is TGTGCCACCCGAGATTCTAGCGTCACCTACAATGAGCAGTTCTTC. Protein: CATRDSSVTYNEQFF.